This is a list of T cell receptor beta chains from one sample in a study of early T cells in non-severe SARS-CoV-2 infection. TCRdb reprocessed the 5' RACE reads via MiXCR and lists one record per CDR3 protein. The table includes 90,000 to 120,000 distinct CDR3 sequences, roughly an eighth detected once. Material: whole blood. The source is an adult who was a healthcare worker with PCR-confirmed SARS-CoV-2 infection or an uninfected control (not recorded which). Both conserved end residues are part of each CDR3. D genes are given only for firm matches. Clone size is shown for a subset of rows, as once, few, many or a class of expanded clone.

j_gene	d_gene	len	abundance	v_gene	CDR3nt	CDR3aa
TRBJ1-2	.	14	.	TRBV5-1	TGCGCCAGCAGCCCCGGCGGAGGGGCCAATGGCTACACCTTC	CASSPGGGANGYTF
TRBJ1-6	.	12	.	TRBV6-5	TGTGCCAGCAGCCTAAGTAATTCACCCCTCCACTTT	CASSLSNSPLHF
TRBJ2-3	.	14	.	TRBV6-5	TGTGCCAGCAGTTCCCTCGGTAACAGGGATACGCAGTATTTT	CASSSLGNRDTQYF
TRBJ2-3	TRBD2	14	few	TRBV27	TGTGCCAGCAGCGGGGGGGCAGGCACAGATACGCAGTATTTT	CASSGGAGTDTQYF
TRBJ2-5	TRBD2	15	.	TRBV20-1	TGCAGTGCTATTCGGGGTAGCGGGGACCAAGAGACCCAGTACTTC	CSAIRGSGDQETQYF
TRBJ2-7	TRBD2	16	few	TRBV6-5	TGTGCCAGCAGTTACTCGATGACTAGCGGGTCCTACGAGCAGTACTTC	CASSYSMTSGSYEQYF
TRBJ1-1	.	14	many	TRBV27	TGTGCCAGCAGACCAAGTACGGGGACCACTGAAGCTTTCTTT	CASRPSTGTTEAFF
TRBJ2-1	TRBD2	15	few	TRBV15	TGTGCCACCAGCAGAGATGCGGGAGGGTACAATGAGCAGTTCTTC	CATSRDAGGYNEQFF
TRBJ2-4	TRBD1	13	.	TRBV20-1	TGCAGTGCGGGGGGACAGGATAAAAACATTCAGTACTTC	CSAGGQDKNIQYF
TRBJ1-1	.	16	.	TRBV5-1	TGCGCCAGCAGCTATATTCCTGGGGGCTTGAACACTGAAGCTTTCTTT	CASSYIPGGLNTEAFF
TRBJ2-2	.	14	many	TRBV29-1	TGCAGCGCCCTCCGGGACACCAACACCGGGGAGCTGTTTTTT	CSALRDTNTGELFF
TRBJ2-7	.	15	few	TRBV6-6	TGTGCCAGCAGTATGGGGGCCAGCAACAGGGTCGAGCAGTACTTC	CASSMGASNRVEQYF
TRBJ2-1	.	16	few	TRBV20-1	TGCAGTGCTAGAGTGCAGGCCCCTGGGGCCTACAATGAGCAGTTCTTC	CSARVQAPGAYNEQFF
TRBJ1-1	.	14	many	TRBV27	TGTGCCAGCAGTCCCGTAATGGGGGGCCCTGAAGCTTTCTTT	CASSPVMGGPEAFF
TRBJ1-4	.	18	.	TRBV5-6	TGTGCCAGCAGCTTGGTGTATCCGGGGGCGCGTGCTAATGAAAAACTGTTTTTT	CASSLVYPGARANEKLFF
TRBJ1-6	.	14	.	TRBV6-5	TGTGCCAGCAGTTCCACAGGAGGGACGGGGCCCCCCCACTTT	CASSSTGGTGPPHF
TRBJ2-7	.	13	.	TRBV6-5	TGTGCCAGCAGACCGACAGGATTCTACGAGCAGTACTTC	CASRPTGFYEQYF
TRBJ2-1	TRBD2	14	.	TRBV20-1	TGCAGTGTGCTGACGGGAGGCGCCTACAATGAGCAGTTCTTC	CSVLTGGAYNEQFF
TRBJ2-7	.	13	many	TRBV5-1	TGCGCCAGCAGCGAGACGGGGCCCTACGAGCAGTACTTC	CASSETGPYEQYF
TRBJ1-1	.	14	.	TRBV5-1	TGCGCCAGCAGCCCCCTTTCCCCGAACACTGAAGCTTTCTTT	CASSPLSPNTEAFF
TRBJ2-7	.	14	few	TRBV5-1	TGCGCCAGCACTCGAGAATCGGGGTTCTACGAGCAGTACTTC	CASTRESGFYEQYF
TRBJ1-5	TRBD1	16	.	TRBV2	TGTGCCAGCAGTGAAAGAGGGGGCCTCAGCCGGCAGCCCCAGCATTTT	CASSERGGLSRQPQHF
TRBJ2-7	.	15	.	TRBV12-3/TRBV12-4	TGTGCCAGCAGTCCCCGGCCTACCGGGGGCTACGAGCAGTACTTC	CASSPRPTGGYEQYF
TRBJ1-1	TRBD1	18	few	TRBV11-3	TGTGCCAGCAGCTTAGCCCTGCGGAGGGGGCAGCTGAACACTGAAGCTTTCTTT	CASSLALRRGQLNTEAFF
TRBJ2-7	.	15	.	TRBV6-6	TGTGCCAGCAGTTACCGATGGGACGGGGCTCACGAGCAGTACTTC	CASSYRWDGAHEQYF
TRBJ2-5	TRBD1	12	.	TRBV2	TGTGCCAGCAACGGGGACAGTGAGACCCAGTACTTC	CASNGDSETQYF
TRBJ1-1	.	14	many	TRBV12-3/TRBV12-4	TGTGCCAGCAGTTTAAAGGGTTCGTCCACTGAAGCTTTCTTT	CASSLKGSSTEAFF
TRBJ1-1	.	13	many	TRBV10-3	TGTGCCATCAGCGGCCTGGCGGGGCCTGAAGCTTTCTTT	CAISGLAGPEAFF
TRBJ1-5	.	14	.	TRBV5-1	TGCGCCAGCAGCTTGGAAGGGGGTCATCAGCCCCAGCATTTT	CASSLEGGHQPQHF